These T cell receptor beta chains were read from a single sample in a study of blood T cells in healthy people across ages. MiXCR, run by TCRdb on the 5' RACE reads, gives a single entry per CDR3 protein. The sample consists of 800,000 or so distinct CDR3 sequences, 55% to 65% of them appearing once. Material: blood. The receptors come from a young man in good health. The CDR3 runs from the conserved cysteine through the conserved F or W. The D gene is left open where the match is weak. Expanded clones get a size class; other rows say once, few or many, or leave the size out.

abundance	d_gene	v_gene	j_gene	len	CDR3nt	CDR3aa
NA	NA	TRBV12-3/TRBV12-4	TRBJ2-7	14	TGTGCCAGCAGTTTCGGCGGGGGCAGTGGGGAGCAGTACTTC	CASSFGGGSGEQYF
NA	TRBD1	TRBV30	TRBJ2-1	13	TGTGCCTGGAGTGTAGTACAGGGGAATGAGCAGTTCTTC	CAWSVVQGNEQFF
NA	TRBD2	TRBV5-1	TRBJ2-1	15	TGCGCCAGCAGCCGCGCGGGGGGTGACTACAATGAGCAGTTCTTC	CASSRAGGDYNEQFF
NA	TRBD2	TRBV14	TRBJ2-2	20	TGTGCCAGCCCGGGGGAATTGGGACTAGCGGGGGCCTTGAACACCGGGGAGCTGTTTTTT	CASPGELGLAGALNTGELFF
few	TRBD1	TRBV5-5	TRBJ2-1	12	TGTGCCAGCAGCCCGACAGGGCATGAGCAGTTCTTC	CASSPTGHEQFF
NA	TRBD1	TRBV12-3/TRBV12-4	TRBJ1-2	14	TGTGCCAGCAGTTCACCCGGGACAGGGGTAGGCTACACCTTC	CASSSPGTGVGYTF
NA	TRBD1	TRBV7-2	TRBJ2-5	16	TGTGCCAGCAGTTCAACGGTGGGCAGGGGGCGAGAGACCCAGTACTTC	CASSSTVGRGRETQYF
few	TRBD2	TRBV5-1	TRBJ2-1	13	TGTGCCAGCAGCGCAGGACTAGGCAATGAGCAGTTCTTC	CASSAGLGNEQFF
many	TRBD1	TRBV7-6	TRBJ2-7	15	TGTGCCAGCAGCTCCGGGACAGGGGAATTTTACGAGCAGTACTTC	CASSSGTGEFYEQYF
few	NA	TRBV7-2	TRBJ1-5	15	TGTGCCAGCAGCTTAAGGGGGGCTGGCAATCAGCCCCAGCATTTT	CASSLRGAGNQPQHF
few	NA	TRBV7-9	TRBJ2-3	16	TGTGCCAGCAGCTTAGTGACTAGGCCTAGCACAGATACGCAGTATTTT	CASSLVTRPSTDTQYF
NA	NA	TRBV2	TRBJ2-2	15	TGTGCCAGCAGTCCCGACGGCAGGGGTACCGGGGAGCTGTTTTTT	CASSPDGRGTGELFF
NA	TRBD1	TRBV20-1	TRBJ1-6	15	TGCAGTGCTATAACCGACAGGGGGCGATATTCACCCCTCCACTTT	CSAITDRGRYSPLHF
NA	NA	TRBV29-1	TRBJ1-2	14	TGCAGCGTTGACCCTGGACTGTTTAACTATGGCTACACCTTC	CSVDPGLFNYGYTF
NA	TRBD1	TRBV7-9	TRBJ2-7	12	TGTGCCAGCACCAGGACAGGGGACGAGCAGTACTTC	CASTRTGDEQYF
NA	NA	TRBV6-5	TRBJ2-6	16	TGTGCCTCACTCGGGGGGCTCACCTCTGGGGCCAACGTCCTGACTTTC	CASLGGLTSGANVLTF
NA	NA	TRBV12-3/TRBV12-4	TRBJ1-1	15	TGTGCCAGCAGTTTACTACAGGGTGCGGGTACTGAAGCTTTCTTT	CASSLLQGAGTEAFF
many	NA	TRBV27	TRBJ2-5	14	TGTGCCAGCAGTCCGGCTCGGCACTCAGAGACCCAGTACTTC	CASSPARHSETQYF
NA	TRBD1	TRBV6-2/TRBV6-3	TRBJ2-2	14	TGTGCCAGCAGTGACGGACAGGAAAGCAGGGAGCTGTTTTTT	CASSDGQESRELFF
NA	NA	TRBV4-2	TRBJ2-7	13	TGTGCCAGCAGCCAAAATAGGGGCTACGAGCAGTACTTC	CASSQNRGYEQYF
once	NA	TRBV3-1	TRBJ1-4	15	TGTGCCAGCAGCCAAGAAGGCACAGAAAATGAAAAACTGTTTTTT	CASSQEGTENEKLFF
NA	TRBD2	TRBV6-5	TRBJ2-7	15	TGTGCCAGCATGGTCGGACTAGCGGGCACCTACGAGCAGTACTTC	CASMVGLAGTYEQYF
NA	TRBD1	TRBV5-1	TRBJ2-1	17	TGCGCCAGCAGCTTCCGATCGGGACAGGGGGCCTACAATGAGCAGTTCTTC	CASSFRSGQGAYNEQFF
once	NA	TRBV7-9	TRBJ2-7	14	TGTGCCAGCAGCGGTCTTGACAGGCACTACGAGCAGTACTTC	CASSGLDRHYEQYF
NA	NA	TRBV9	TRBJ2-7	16	TGTGCCAGCAGCGTAGCTGCGGAGGGTTTTCCCTACGAGCAGTACTTC	CASSVAAEGFPYEQYF
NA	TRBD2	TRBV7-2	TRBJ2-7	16	TGCGCCAGCAGCTCGGAAAAACTAGCGGGGTTTTACGAGCAGTACTTC	CASSSEKLAGFYEQYF
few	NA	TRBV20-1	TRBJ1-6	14	TGCAGTGCTAGGCTTCTAAGGGATTTTTCACCCCTCCACTTT	CSARLLRDFSPLHF
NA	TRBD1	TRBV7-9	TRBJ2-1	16	TGTGCCAGCAGCGCCTGGACAGGGGGACAACACGGTGAGCAGTTCTTC	CASSAWTGGQHGEQFF
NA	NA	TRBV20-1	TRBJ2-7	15	TGCAGTGCTAGTCACGACTCAGGGTTTTCCTACGAGCAGTACTTC	CSASHDSGFSYEQYF
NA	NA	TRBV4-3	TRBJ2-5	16	TGCGCCAGCAGCCAAGATGTTACCCGTGAACAAGAGACCCAGTACTTC	CASSQDVTREQETQYF
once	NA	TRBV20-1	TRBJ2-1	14	TGCAGTGCTATCCAGGGGCTTTCCTACAATGAGCAGTTCTTC	CSAIQGLSYNEQFF
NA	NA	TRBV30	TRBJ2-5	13	TGTGCCTGGAGCGCGATTACGGCGGAGACCCAGTACTTC	CAWSAITAETQYF
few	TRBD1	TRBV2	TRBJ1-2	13	TGTGCCAGCAGAGGGGACAGTCGAGATGGCTACACCTTC	CASRGDSRDGYTF
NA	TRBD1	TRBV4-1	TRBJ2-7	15	TGCGCCAGCAGGAGGGTCGGGACAGCGAACTACGAGCAGTACTTC	CASRRVGTANYEQYF